This T cell receptor (beta chain) was sequenced in a study of breast tumors, draining lymph nodes, adjacent tissues. Trimming left V 3 bases short and J 1 base short, with 13 bases between. The CDR3 is 15 residues long. Germline V gives CDR1 SGDLS, CDR2 YYNGEE. Samples came from axillary lymph nodes draining the breast cancer. TCRdb reanalysed the multiplex PCR reads using MiXCR and keeps one entry per CDR3 protein. The sample includes around 300,000 distinct CDR3 sequences, over 25% of them seen just once. In this sample, this clonotype turned up many times. The V and J genes are TRBV9 and TRBJ1-2, with D perhaps TRBD1 (6 bases). The clonotype was recovered from a female donor with breast cancer. Some clones in this sample may be carry-over from other donors' samples. The source material was axillary lymph node tissue. The CDR3 region has the DNA TGTGCCAGCAGCGCCCCACAGGGATTTAACTATGGCTACACCTTC. Protein sequence: CASSAPQGFNYGYTF.